This entry features one T cell receptor (beta chain) sequence. Its binding antigen is unknown. No clone much larger than this one lies a single base away; base qualities are absent. At one collaborating source in Seattle, patients were enrolled during active infection and were followed longitudinally through the course of disease. The collaborating institutions used their own protocols to collect whole blood in K2EDTA tubes. For TCRbeta analysis, collaborators shipped samples in one of three forms: frozen whole blood, isolated PBMCs, or DNA extracted from either of those sample types. The data originate from a study of blood T cell repertoires in COVID-19 (TCRdb year 2020). With respect to the entire study: Samples covering the acute and convalescent phases of COVID-19 were provided by collaborators in the United States, Italy and Spain. The material from the prospective study consisted of cDNA or gDNA derived from T cells, B-cell-depleted T cells, or PBMCs. The samples were drawn from the first 160 participants of the ongoing ImmuneRACE study and from over 950 subjects provided by 6 global collaborators. HLA class I and class II types, where available, came from metadata supplied by the sample provider rather than from assay-based typing. The sample metadata nearly always contained a de-identified subject ID, COVID-19 status, age in years and sex. The dataset comprised deeply sampled blood TCRbeta repertoires from subjects exposed to, actively infected with, or recovered from COVID-19. A freely available public database, intended as a resource for researchers studying the immune response to SARS-CoV-2, is where the repertoires were released. What the work shows at the level of the full study, not this receptor alone: The amount of clinical and demographic metadata varied by source and participant and was provided uncurated.

The CDR3 covers 16 residues, taking in both the cysteine and the phenylalanine. Only the CDR3 portion is preserved as DNA: 48 bases, with reading frame beginning at the first base. CDR1 and CDR2 (KGHDR, SFDVKD) derive from the germline V gene. V ends up 5 bases short and J 7 bases short, with an unmatched junction base count of 10. The immunoSEQ Assay, a bias-controlled multiplex PCR, was used to amplify TCRbeta CDR3 regions from genomic DNA. On the study's bioinformatics: The number of nucleated cells in each sample was estimated from the amplification of reference gene primers within the assay. To quantify the absolute abundance of each unique TCRbeta CDR3 rearrangement, sequence reads were collapsed and filtered. For each sample, productive Simpson clonality was calculated by taking the square root of Simpson's diversity index across productive rearrangements. TCRdb took this table from immuneACCESS and kept in-frame rearrangements with V and J called. Such tables lack part of the clones; where checked against another copy, unresolved V genes explain under half of the gap, and the rest is unexplained. V, J and clone size reflect that table, while D and trimming were determined from the DNA. The sample includes 350,000 or so clones, with roughly 86% observed a single time. Clones ranked in the top ten supply roughly 10% of the sample.

The clonotype originates from a woman aged 25 to 39 with COVID-19, enrolled during active disease. Recombination joined TRBV24-1 with TRBJ2-2, and TRBD2 matches 9 of the central bases. What was sequenced was peripheral blood. Read as DNA, the sequence is TGTGCCACCAGTGCCCCCTCGCGCGGGAGGGGCGGGGAGCTGTTTTTT. Translated, it gives CATSAPSRGRGGELFF.